This TCR beta chain was captured by sequencing in a study of blood T cells in healthy people across ages. Study findings and constraints: Estimated diversity across one million T cells was deemed an underestimate. In the absence of known donor CMV status, changes in expanded clonotypes were possibly confounded.

It was with a sample-barcoded 5' primer and a J-beta primer mix that a second PCR of roughly 7 to 12 cycles was run. A single record per CDR3 protein comes from TCRdb applying MiXCR to the 5' RACE reads. This table has under 2,000,000 distinct CDR3 sequences, about 50% appearing once. The CDR3 is 13 amino acids. V lost 6 bases to trimming and J lost 1 base, with 13 bases between them. CDR1 is DFQATT and CDR2 is SNEGSKA in the germline V gene (reference sequence). There are many counts of this clonotype. Its target is unknown. This chain links TRBV20-1 with TRBJ2-7; D is possibly TRBD2 (6 bases). The receptor was isolated from a woman in her thirties or forties in good health. The material sequenced was blood. Here the CDR3 reads CSAHSDYSYEQYF. CDR3 in DNA: TGCAGTGCCCACTCGGACTATTCCTACGAGCAGTACTTC.